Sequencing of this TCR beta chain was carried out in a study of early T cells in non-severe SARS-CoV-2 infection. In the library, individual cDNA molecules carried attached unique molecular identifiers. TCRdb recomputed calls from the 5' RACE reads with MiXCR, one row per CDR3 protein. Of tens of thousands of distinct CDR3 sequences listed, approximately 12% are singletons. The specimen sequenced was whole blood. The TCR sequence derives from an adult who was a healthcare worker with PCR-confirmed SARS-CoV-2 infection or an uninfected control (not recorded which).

The CDR3 DNA follows: TGTGCCAGCAGCTTGGACGGAATCTACGAGCAGTACTTC. It specifies CASSLDGIYEQYF. The gene calls are TRBV5-8 and TRBJ2-7; D uncertain. The germline V gene has CDR1 SGHTS and CDR2 YDEGEE. The CDR3 has 13 amino acids. With 0 bases removed from V and 3 bases from J, the gap between germline ends came to 7 bases.